This T cell receptor beta chain derives from a study of blood T cell repertoires in COVID-19. Across the study: T cells, B-cell-depleted T cells, or PBMCs provided the cDNA or gDNA that served as material.

Using immunoSEQ multiplex PCR, the repertoire was profiled, and TCRdb retains in-frame clones only, with some absent. The repertoire holds tens of thousands of clones, with roughly 86% as singletons. Germline-derived CDR1 and CDR2 are SGHAT and FQNNGV. The ends lost 6 bases at V and 5 bases at J; junction bases unmatched: 7. The CDR3 has 14 amino acids. This clone occurred a few times. This TCR came from a man over 45 with active or convalescent COVID-19. The genes are TRBV11-2 and TRBJ2-1; 7 bases match TRBD2. Input material: peripheral blood. The CDR3 bases are TGTGCCAGCAGAGGGGAGGGTTCCCACAATGAGCAGTTCTTC. This codes for CASRGEGSHNEQFF. The variable domain in full, completed from reference TRBV11-2 and TRBJ2-1, reads EAGVAQSPRYKIIEKRQSVAFWCNPISGHATLYWYQQILGQGPKLLIQFQNNGVVDDSQLPKDRFSAERLKGVDSTLKIQPAKLEDSAVYLCASRGEGSHNEQFFGPGTRLTVL.